This is a list of T cell receptor beta chains from one sample in a study of PD-1 blockade in classical Hodgkin lymphoma. Only in-frame clones appear in the TCRdb table, and some are missing; sequencing was by immunoSEQ multiplex PCR. The profile shows roughly 20,000 clones, around 85% of them singletons. The specimen comprised peripheral blood mononuclear cells (PBMCs), sampled at baseline. The receptors were sampled from a human donor with classical Hodgkin lymphoma. CDR3s include the opening cysteine and the closing phenylalanine or tryptophan. D genes are given only for firm matches. The size field is filled for only some rows; it gives once, few, many or a size class.

abundance,v_gene,d_gene,j_gene,CDR3nt,CDR3aa
NA,TRBV7-9,TRBD1,TRBJ1-1,TGTGCCAGCAGCTCCCTCCGACAGGGAAACACTGAAGCTTTCTTT,CASSSLRQGNTEAFF
NA,TRBV28,TRBD1,TRBJ2-7,TGTGCCAGCAGTCCTCTTGGACAGGGAATTGCCTACGAGCAGTACTTC,CASSPLGQGIAYEQYF
NA,TRBV30,NA,TRBJ1-3,TGTGCCTGGAGTACATCTGGAAACACCATATATTTT,CAWSTSGNTIYF
once,TRBV10-3,TRBD2,TRBJ2-5,TGTGCCATCAGTACTGGACTAGCGGGGGGGCAAGAGACCCAGTACTTC,CAISTGLAGGQETQYF
NA,TRBV9,TRBD1,TRBJ2-6,TGTGCCAGCAGCCCTTGGACAGGGACAAGGGCTGGGGCCAACGTCCTGACTTTC,CASSPWTGTRAGANVLTF
NA,TRBV11-2,TRBD2,TRBJ2-1,TGTGCCAGCAGCTTAGGGCTAGCGGGGTACAATGAGCAGTTCTTC,CASSLGLAGYNEQFF
NA,TRBV4-3,NA,TRBJ2-2,TGCGCCAGCAGCCAAGCCGGATACTACACCGGGGAGCTGTTTTTT,CASSQAGYYTGELFF
few,TRBV7-3,TRBD1,TRBJ1-1,TGTGCCAGCAGCTTAAGAGGGGGACAGGGCACTGAAGCTTTCTTT,CASSLRGGQGTEAFF
NA,TRBV11-2,TRBD2,TRBJ2-7,TGTGCCAGCAGAACTAGCGGGGCCTACGAGCAGTACTTC,CASRTSGAYEQYF
NA,TRBV2,TRBD1,TRBJ2-5,TGTGCCAGCAGAAGGGACAGGCCAGGGGAGACCCAGTACTTC,CASRRDRPGETQYF
NA,TRBV6-5,TRBD2,TRBJ2-7,TGTGCCACCTCAGAGCGGGGCCTCGAGCAGTACTTC,CATSERGLEQYF
NA,TRBV7-9,TRBD2,TRBJ2-3,TGTGCCAGCAGCTTAGGGCTAGCGGGGGACACAGATACGCAGTATTTT,CASSLGLAGDTDTQYF
NA,TRBV5-5,TRBD1,TRBJ1-1,TGTGCCAGCAGCGCGTCGGGACAGGGTTTGAACACTGAAGCTTTCTTT,CASSASGQGLNTEAFF
NA,TRBV4-1,TRBD2,TRBJ2-2,TGCGCCAGCAGCCGCCGACTAGCGGGGGGCGGAAACACCGGGGAGCTGTTTTTT,CASSRRLAGGGNTGELFF
once,TRBV7-2,TRBD1,TRBJ2-5,TGTGCCAGCAGCTTAGAGACAGGGTTGGCAGAGACCCAGTACTTC,CASSLETGLAETQYF
NA,TRBV18,TRBD2,TRBJ2-5,TGTGCCAGCTCACCACTCCTAGCGGGGGGCCAAGAGACCCAGTACTTC,CASSPLLAGGQETQYF
once,TRBV10-1,NA,TRBJ1-1,TGCGCCAGCTCCAGGGCAATCCTAACTGAAGCTTTCTTT,CASSRAILTEAFF
NA,TRBV5-6,TRBD2,TRBJ2-3,TGTGCCAGCAGCTACCTGACTAGCGGGGGGGCGAGGGGTACGCAGTATTTT,CASSYLTSGGARGTQYF
NA,TRBV7-6,TRBD1,TRBJ1-1,TGTGCCAGCAGCTTAGGACAGGGGGGAGAAACTGAAGCTTTCTTT,CASSLGQGGETEAFF
medium-sized,TRBV5-4,NA,TRBJ2-7,TGTGCCAGCAGCCGGGTCGGTACCAGCTCCTACGAGCAGTACTTC,CASSRVGTSSYEQYF
NA,TRBV6-5,NA,TRBJ2-7,TGTGCCAGCAGTTACTCGTACCAGACCGAGCAGTACTTC,CASSYSYQTEQYF
NA,TRBV11-2,NA,TRBJ2-7,TGTGCCAGCAGCTTAGGGCCTGCCTACGAGCAGTACTTC,CASSLGPAYEQYF
few,TRBV23-1,NA,TRBJ1-1,TGCGCCACCCCACTCATTCTAGAGAACACTGAAGCTTTCTTT,CATPLILENTEAFF
NA,TRBV5-1,TRBD2,TRBJ2-3,TGCGCCAGCAGCAGAATGGGACTAGCGGGGGACACAGATACGCAGTATTTT,CASSRMGLAGDTDTQYF
NA,TRBV7-3,NA,TRBJ1-6,TGTGCCAGCAGCTTAGGAGTTGCGGCTAATTCACCCCTCCACTTT,CASSLGVAANSPLHF
once,TRBV29-1,NA,TRBJ1-1,TGCAGCGTTAAGGGGGGGGGATCCACTGAAGCTTTCTTT,CSVKGGGSTEAFF
NA,TRBV14,NA,TRBJ1-5,TGTGCCAGCAGCCGGACGGGATATAGCAATCAGCCCCAGCATTTT,CASSRTGYSNQPQHF
NA,TRBV2,NA,TRBJ1-2,TGTGCCAGCATCCCAAGGGGGGGGCGCGACGACTATGGCTACACCTTC,CASIPRGGRDDYGYTF
NA,TRBV28,NA,TRBJ1-5,TGTGCCAGCACCCTAGGGGGGGGCAATCAGCCCCAGCATTTT,CASTLGGGNQPQHF
NA,TRBV7-2,NA,TRBJ1-1,TGTGCCAGCAGCTTCGGACGCTCTGAAGCTTTCTTT,CASSFGRSEAFF
NA,TRBV6-1,NA,TRBJ1-1,TGTGCCAGCCATGGGACGTACCTATCTCGGACTGAAGCTTTCTTT,CASHGTYLSRTEAFF
NA,TRBV7-9,NA,TRBJ1-6,TGTGCCAGCAGCTTAGGGGGCTCCTATAATTCACCCCTCCACTTT,CASSLGGSYNSPLHF
NA,TRBV5-6,TRBD2,TRBJ2-5,TGTGCCAGCAGCTTTAGCGGGGGGCCCCAAGAGACCCAGTACTTC,CASSFSGGPQETQYF
few,TRBV2,TRBD1,TRBJ2-5,TGTGCCAGCAGTGGACCGACAGGGGGCCAAGAGACCCAGTACTTC,CASSGPTGGQETQYF
NA,TRBV7-2,NA,TRBJ1-1,TGTGCCAGCAGCCCTAGGGGGGTTTCTGAAGCTTTCTTT,CASSPRGVSEAFF
NA,TRBV6-5,NA,TRBJ2-3,TGTGCCAGCAGTTTAAAGGGGGTACATACGCAGTATTTT,CASSLKGVHTQYF